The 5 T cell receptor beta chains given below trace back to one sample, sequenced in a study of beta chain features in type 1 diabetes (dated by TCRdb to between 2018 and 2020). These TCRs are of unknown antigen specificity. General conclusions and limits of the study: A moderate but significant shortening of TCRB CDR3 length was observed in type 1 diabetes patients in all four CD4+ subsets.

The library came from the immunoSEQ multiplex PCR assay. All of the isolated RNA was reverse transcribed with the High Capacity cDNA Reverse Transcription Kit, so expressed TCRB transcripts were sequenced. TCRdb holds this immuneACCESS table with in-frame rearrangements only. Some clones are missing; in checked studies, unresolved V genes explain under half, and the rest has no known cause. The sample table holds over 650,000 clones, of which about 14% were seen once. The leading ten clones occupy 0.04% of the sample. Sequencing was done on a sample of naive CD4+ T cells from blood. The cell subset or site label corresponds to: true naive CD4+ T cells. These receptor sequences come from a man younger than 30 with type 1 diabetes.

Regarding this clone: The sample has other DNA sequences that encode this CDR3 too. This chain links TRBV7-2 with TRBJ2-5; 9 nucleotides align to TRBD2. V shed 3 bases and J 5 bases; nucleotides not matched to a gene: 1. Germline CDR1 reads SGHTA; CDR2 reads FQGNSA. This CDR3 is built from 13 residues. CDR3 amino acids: CASSFTSGETQYF. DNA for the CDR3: TGTGCCAGCAGCTTCACTAGCGGGGAGACCCAGTACTTC.

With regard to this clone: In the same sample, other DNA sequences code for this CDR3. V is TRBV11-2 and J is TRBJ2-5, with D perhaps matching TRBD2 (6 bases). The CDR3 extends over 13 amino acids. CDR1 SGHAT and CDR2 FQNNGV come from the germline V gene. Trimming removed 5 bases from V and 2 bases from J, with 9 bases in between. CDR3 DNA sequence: TGTGCCAGCAGCCTGGGACTTCAAGAGACCCAGTACTTC. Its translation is CASSLGLQETQYF.

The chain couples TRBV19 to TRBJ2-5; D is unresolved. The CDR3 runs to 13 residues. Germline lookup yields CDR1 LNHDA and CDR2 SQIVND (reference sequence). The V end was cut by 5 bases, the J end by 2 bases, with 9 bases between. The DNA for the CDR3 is TGTGCCAGTAGTCCCGCGAAGCAAGAGACCCAGTACTTC. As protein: CASSPAKQETQYF.

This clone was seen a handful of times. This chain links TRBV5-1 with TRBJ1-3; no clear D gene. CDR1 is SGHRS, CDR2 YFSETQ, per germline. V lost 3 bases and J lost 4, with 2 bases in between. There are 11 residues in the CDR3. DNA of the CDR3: TGCGCCAGCAGCTCGGGAAACACCATATATTTT. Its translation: CASSSGNTIYF.

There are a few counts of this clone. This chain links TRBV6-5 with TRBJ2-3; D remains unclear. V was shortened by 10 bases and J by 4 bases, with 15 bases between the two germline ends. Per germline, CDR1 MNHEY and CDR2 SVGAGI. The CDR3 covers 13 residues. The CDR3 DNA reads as TGTGCCATTTCAGCCCTGGGCGCAGATACGCAGTATTTT. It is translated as CAISALGADTQYF.